This T cell receptor (beta chain) emerged from a study of blood T cell repertoires in COVID-19. Across the study: The study drew acute and convalescent COVID-19 samples from the United States, Italy and Spain.

Original handling: Amplification from reference gene primers served as the basis for estimated nucleated cell counts. The repertoire was sequenced with immunoSEQ multiplex PCR; TCRdb's copy has only in-frame clones and lacks some. Clone size and the V and J calls come from that table; the DNA yielded D and trimming. The table includes about 320,000 clones, around 84% detected once. Which cohort a participant joined came from the clinical history participants gave. A case of COVID-19 had been met by exposed participants within 2 weeks before study entry. The sequenced sample consisted of PBMCs or T cells enriched from blood (not recorded which). This receptor was obtained from a woman aged 25 to 45 who had been exposed to COVID-19.

In nucleotides, the CDR3 is TGTGCCAGCAGTTTAGGAAGCGGGCGGCCCGGGGAGCTGTTTTTT. Translation gives CASSLGSGRPGELFF. The chain recombines TRBV27 with TRBJ2-2, with D possibly being TRBD2 (6 bases). Germline V gene data show CDR1 as MNHEY and CDR2 as SMNVEV (reference sequence). V gave up 2 bases and J gave up 6 bases, with 13 bases separating them. This CDR3 spans 15 amino acids.